This T cell receptor (beta chain) was found in a study of identical twins. In TCRdb, the 5' RACE reads were re-called with MiXCR into one record per CDR3 protein. Among fewer than 900,000 distinct CDR3 sequences listed, 20% to 25% were seen once. CDR3 length equals 13 residues. The germline CDR1 and CDR2 sequences are SGHVS and FQNEAQ. Trimming left V 5 bases short and J 4 bases short, with 10 bases between. These data were also reused for a study on T cells expressing NK-cell markers.

Material: PBMCs. This TCR derives from a woman between 18 and 29 years old in good health. The V and J genes are TRBV7-8 and TRBJ2-3; maybe TRBD1 (6 bases). CDR3: CASSLDSSDTQYF. The CDR3 coding sequence is TGTGCCAGCAGCCTGGACAGTTCAGATACGCAGTATTTT. The variable domain in full, with the rest retrieved from reference TRBV7-8 and TRBJ2-3, is GAGVSQSPRYKVAKRGQDVALRCDPISGHVSLFWYQQALGQGPEFLTYFQNEAQLDKSGLPSDRFFAERPEGSVSTLKIQRTQQEDSAVYLCASSLDSSDTQYFGPGTRLTVL.